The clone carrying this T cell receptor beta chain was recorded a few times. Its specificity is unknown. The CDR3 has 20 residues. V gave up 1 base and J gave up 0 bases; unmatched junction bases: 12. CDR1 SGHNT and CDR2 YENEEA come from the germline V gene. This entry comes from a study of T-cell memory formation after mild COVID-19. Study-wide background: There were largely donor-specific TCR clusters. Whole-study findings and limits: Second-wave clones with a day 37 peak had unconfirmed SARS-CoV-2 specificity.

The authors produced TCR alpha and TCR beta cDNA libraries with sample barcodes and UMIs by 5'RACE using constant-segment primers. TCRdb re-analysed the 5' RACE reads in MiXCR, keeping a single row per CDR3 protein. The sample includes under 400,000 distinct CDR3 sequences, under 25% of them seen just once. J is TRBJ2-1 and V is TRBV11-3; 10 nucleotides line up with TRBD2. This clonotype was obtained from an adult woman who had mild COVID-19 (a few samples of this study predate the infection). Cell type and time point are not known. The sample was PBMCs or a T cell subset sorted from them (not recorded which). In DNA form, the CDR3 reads TGTGCCAGCAGCTTAGGGTGGGTAGCGGGGGGTTCTAGCTCCTACAATGAGCAGTTCTTC. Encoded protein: CASSLGWVAGGSSSYNEQFF.